A single sample gave rise to the 26 T cell receptor beta chains below, sequenced in a study of graft-versus-host responses after intestinal transplantation. TCRdb's copy holds only in-frame clones and misses some; the assay was immunoSEQ multiplex PCR. Found here are some 14,000 clones, roughly 81% of them singletons; the top ten hold roughly 25%. Sequences were derived from PBMCs, sampled after intestinal transplantation. Receptors originate from a human patient who received an intestinal transplant, so some T cells may come from the graft donor.

The chain employs TRBV5-6 and TRBJ2-7, with a weak D call TRBD2 (5 bases). V lost 0 bases to trimming and J lost 4 bases, with 11 bases between them. The CDR3 sequence is 14 residues long. CDR1 is SGHDT, CDR2 YYEEEE, per germline. DNA for the CDR3: TGTGCCAGCAGCTTGGCCACTAGGTCTTACGAGCAGTACTTC. This sequence encodes CASSLATRSYEQYF.

CDR3 nucleotides: TGCGCCAGCAGTCAATCAGACGCTAGCGGCTCCTACAATGAGCAGTTCTTC. Amino acid sequence: CASSQSDASGSYNEQFF. The V gene is TRBV23-1, the J gene TRBJ2-1; 7 bases fit TRBD2. TRBV23-1 is identified as an open reading frame with a role that is uncertain. This CDR3 has 17 amino acids. V lost 0 bases, J lost 0 bases, and 5 bases stayed unmatched.

This clone was picked up one time. This chain links TRBV2 with TRBJ2-1; 13 bases fit TRBD2. J gave up 4 bases and V 8 bases, and 5 bases lay outside the gene matches. CDR1 SNHLY and CDR2 FYNNEI come from the germline V gene. The CDR3 spans 15 residues. CDR3 loop: CASQMGLAGYNEQFF. DNA for the CDR3: TGTGCCAGCCAAATGGGACTAGCGGGGTACAATGAGCAGTTCTTC.

The V and J genes are TRBV6-5 and TRBJ2-3, with a weak D call TRBD2 (5 bases). Germline loops: CDR1 MNHEY, CDR2 SVGAGI. V lost 0 bases and J lost 7, with 8 bases in between. The CDR3 has 13 amino acids. CDR3 nucleotides: TGTGCCAGCAGTTACTCAAGGAGGAATACGCAGTATTTT. Translated: CASSYSRRNTQYF.

V usage is TRBV11-3 and J usage is TRBJ2-1; 7 bases line up with TRBD2. After removal of 2 bases from V and 5 bases from J, the junction contained 12 bases not matched to a gene. This CDR3 has 17 amino acids. CDR1 is SGHNT and CDR2 is YENEEA in the germline V gene. The CDR3: CASSLRSSGGLDNEQFF. The CDR3 region has the DNA TGTGCCAGCAGCTTACGTTCTTCGGGAGGCCTGGACAATGAGCAGTTCTTC.

The chain carries TRBV4-1 and TRBJ2-7; TRBD2 matches 10 bases. Germline V gene sequence: CDR1 MGHRA, CDR2 YSYEKL. V gave up 1 base and J gave up 6 bases; unmatched junction bases: 15. This CDR3 contains 18 residues. This CDR3 is CASSQGLGLAGEGFEQYF. CDR3 nucleotide sequence: TGCGCCAGCAGCCAAGGTCTCGGGCTAGCGGGAGAGGGTTTCGAGCAGTACTTC.

The chain uses TRBV18 and TRBJ2-1; D unresolved. Trimming removed 3 bases from V and 8 bases from J, with 11 bases in between. The CDR3 loop spans 13 amino acids. In germline, CDR1 is KGHSH, CDR2 LQKENI. CDR3 bases: TGTGCCAGCTCACCGAGCCGAGGTTATGAGCAGTTCTTC. It encodes CASSPSRGYEQFF.

The J gene is TRBJ2-5, the V gene TRBV6-5, with 7 nucleotides matching TRBD1. The J call is doubtful: the DNA matches TRBJ2-7 better. Germline V gene data show CDR1 as MNHEY and CDR2 as SVGAGI. The CDR3 contains 15 residues. The CDR3 nucleotides read TGTGCCAGCAGTTACGGGACAGCCGGCACCTACGAGCAGTACTTC. This encodes CASSYGTAGTYEQYF.

This chain links TRBV7-9 with TRBJ2-1; D is uncertain. CDR1 is SEHNR and CDR2 is FQNEAQ in the germline V gene (reference sequence). The CDR3 consists of 13 residues. V was shortened by 5 bases and J by 12 bases, with 17 bases between the two germline ends. The CDR3 sequence is CASSTLSRVGQFF. The CDR3 DNA follows: TGTGCCAGCAGCACACTATCTAGAGTAGGGCAGTTCTTC.

V and J are TRBV5-1 and TRBJ2-7; D is perhaps TRBD1 (5 bases). The V end lost 0 bases, the J end lost 2 bases, and 9 bases lay between the germline ends. The CDR3 sequence is 14 residues long. Germline V CDR1 and CDR2: SGHRS, YFSETQ. In nucleotides, the CDR3 is TGCGCCAGCAGCTTGGGTAGGGGTCCCTACGAGCAGTACTTC. It specifies CASSLGRGPYEQYF.

The J gene is TRBJ2-7, the V gene TRBV27, with D perhaps matching TRBD1 (5 bases). Germline lookup yields CDR1 MNHEY and CDR2 SMNVEV (reference sequence). CDR3 length: 14 residues. The V end lost 2 bases, the J end lost 6 bases, and 14 bases lay between the germline ends. Here the CDR3 reads CASSLTVRVGEQYF. The CDR3 nucleotides are TGTGCCAGCAGTTTAACAGTCAGGGTAGGCGAGCAGTACTTC.

This chain connects TRBV21-1 to TRBJ2-5; the table calls TRBD2, which could not be checked here. TRBV21-1 is shown as a pseudogene. The CDR3 totals 15 residues. The CDR3 protein is CASTPKREGLETQYF. CDR3 DNA: TGTGCCAGCACCCCAAAGCGGGAGGGCTTAGAGACCCAGTACTTC.

The genes are TRBV30 and TRBJ1-6; tentatively, D is TRBD1 (5 bases). The CDR3 length is 16 residues. V shed 1 base and J shed 6 bases, with 16 bases lying between them. Germline CDR1 reads GTSNPN; CDR2 reads SVGIG (reference sequence). The DNA for the CDR3 is TGTGCCTGGAGTGGTACTTCCGGGACGTTTAATTCACCCCTCCACTTT. It translates to CAWSGTSGTFNSPLHF.

This clone occurred once. The V and J genes are TRBV6-5 and TRBJ1-5; 8 nucleotides agree with TRBD1. The CDR3 is 14 residues long. Trimming cost V 5 bases and J 5 bases; bases outside gene matches: 5. Germline CDR1 is MNHEY and CDR2 is SVGAGI. CDR3 DNA sequence: TGTGCCAGCAGTGGACAGGGTAGGGATCAGCCCCAGCATTTT. It codes for CASSGQGRDQPQHF.

The J gene is TRBJ1-3, the V gene TRBV7-8, with D uncertain. The germline V and J ends were trimmed by 4 bases and 0 bases, with 10 bases remaining between them. The CDR3 totals 15 residues. Germline loops: CDR1 SGHVS, CDR2 FQNEAQ. The DNA for the CDR3 is TGTGCCAGCAGCTCTTATATTGTCTCTGGAAACACCATATATTTT. Translated: CASSSYIVSGNTIYF. The complete variable domain, with remaining parts taken from reference TRBV7-8 and TRBJ1-3, reads GAGVSQSPRYKVAKRGQDVALRCDPISGHVSLFWYQQALGQGPEFLTYFQNEAQLDKSGLPSDRFFAERPEGSVSTLKIQRTQQEDSAVYLCASSSYIVSGNTIYFGEGSWLTVV.

CDR3 loop: CASSYSIMFGVEQYF. CDR3 nucleotide sequence: TGTGCCAGCAGTTACTCGATCATGTTCGGAGTTGAGCAGTACTTC. V is TRBV6-5 and J is TRBJ2-7, with no clear D. V was trimmed by 0 bases and J by 7 bases, leaving 16 bases between them. The V gene's germline CDR1 is MNHEY and CDR2 SVGAGI. The CDR3 covers 15 residues.

This clone was picked up a small number of times. The chain combines TRBV6-5 with TRBJ1-1; D unresolved. Trimming removed 5 bases from V and 4 bases from J, with 14 bases in between. CDR3 length: 14 amino acids. The germline V gene encodes CDR1 MNHEY and CDR2 SVGAGI. CDR3 residues: CASSLGRHFTEAFF. The CDR3 DNA is TGTGCCAGCAGTCTAGGACGGCATTTCACTGAAGCTTTCTTT.

The chain links TRBV19 to TRBJ2-5; no definite D call. The length of the CDR3 is 16 residues. Germline V gene lookup returns CDR1 LNHDA and CDR2 SQIVND (reference sequence). V was trimmed by 4 bases and J by 2 bases, leaving 17 bases between them. CDR3 residues: CASSTAKPRIQETQYF. CDR3 nucleotide sequence: TGTGCCAGTAGTACCGCAAAACCTAGGATACAAGAGACCCAGTACTTC.

This clone appeared a single time. This likely came from a read error, as a far larger clone is one base away. The V gene is TRBV28, the J gene TRBJ1-2, with D possibly being TRBD1 (6 bases). With 6 bases removed from V and 2 bases from J, the gap between germline ends came to 22 bases. CDR3 size: 17 residues. Germline assignment: CDR1 MDHEN and CDR2 SYDVKM. The DNA for the CDR3 is TGTGCCAGCAGGGGGGCGGTGTGGGGGACTCTAAACTATGGCTACACCTTC. Translated, it gives CASRGAVWGTLNYGYTF.

This clone came up once. V is TRBV27 and J is TRBJ1-1; D gene ambiguous. Looked up from germline, CDR1 is MNHEY and CDR2 is SMNVEV (reference sequence). CDR3 length: 15 residues. Trimming took off 5 bases at V and 0 bases at J, with 13 bases between the two ends. The CDR3 bases are TGTGCCAGCAGTCTCATAAGGGAGTTGAACACTGAAGCTTTCTTT. Translating it yields CASSLIRELNTEAFF.

V usage is TRBV6-9 and J usage is TRBJ1-4; a weak D match, TRBD1 (5 bases). The CDR3 is 15 amino acids. Per germline, CDR1 MNHGY and CDR2 SVAAGI. With 3 bases removed from V and 6 bases from J, the gap between germline ends came to 14 bases. The DNA of the CDR3 is TGTGCCAGCAGTTACTCGGGGCAGGGTTATGAAAAACTGTTTTTT. Its translation: CASSYSGQGYEKLFF.

The chain uses TRBV11-2 and TRBJ2-1; D not resolved. This CDR3 is 13 amino acids long. Germline V lookup: CDR1 SGHAT, CDR2 FQNNGV. V was cut by 5 bases and J by 9 bases, with 14 bases left in between. The CDR3 reads CASSPDVYFEQFF. The CDR3, as DNA: TGTGCCAGCAGCCCGGACGTTTACTTTGAGCAGTTCTTC.

The chain joins TRBV7-3 to TRBJ2-7; 7 bases are a match to TRBD1. Germline V lookup: CDR1 SGHTA, CDR2 FQGTGA. Trimming took 5 bases from V and 2 from J; bases not matched to a gene: 6. CDR3 length equals 14 residues. The chain's CDR3 is CASSANRGPYEQYF. CDR3 coding DNA: TGTGCCAGCAGCGCCAACAGGGGACCCTACGAGCAGTACTTC.

V gene TRBV18 combines with J gene TRBJ2-7, with 9 nucleotides matching TRBD2. The germline gives CDR1 KGHSH, CDR2 LQKENI. There are 14 residues in the CDR3. V lost 4 bases and J lost 5; bases outside the gene matches: 6. The CDR3: CASSLPGLAHEQYF. In DNA, the CDR3 is TGTGCCAGCTCACTACCGGGACTAGCCCACGAGCAGTACTTC.

The gene calls are TRBV28 and TRBJ2-1; D remains unclear. CDR1 is MDHEN, CDR2 SYDVKM, per germline. CDR3 length equals 12 residues. V dropped 5 bases and J dropped 11 bases, with 13 bases sitting between them. CDR3 sequence (DNA): TGTGCCAGCAGTCCCTTTCAGTTAAAGCAGTTCTTC. It encodes CASSPFQLKQFF.

The chain employs TRBV5-6 and TRBJ2-5; a weak D match, TRBD2 (5 bases). Germline loops: CDR1 SGHDT, CDR2 YYEEEE. CDR3 length: 14 residues. The V gene lost 1 base and the J gene lost 5 bases, with 12 bases spanning the gap. CDR3 amino acids: CASSLREGWETQYF. The CDR3 nucleotides read TGTGCCAGCAGCTTGAGAGAGGGCTGGGAGACCCAGTACTTC.